A single sample gave rise to the 28 T cell receptor beta chains below, sequenced in a study of shared T cell receptors in the human thymus. The data were produced by immunoSEQ multiplex PCR, yet TCRdb's version contains in-frame clones alone and is incomplete. The table includes 500,000 to 550,000 clones, around 78% detected once. The same sample was also used in a study of human thymus T cells.

The sequencing input was thymocytes. The source is a boy under two years old with a congenital heart defect.

J is TRBJ2-3 and V is TRBV2; D not certain. From germline, CDR1 is SNHLY and CDR2 FYNNEI. CDR3 length equals 14 residues. V lost 0 bases and J lost 3, with 7 bases in between. CDR3 protein: CASSEAERTDTQYF. The CDR3 DNA follows: TGTGCCAGCAGTGAAGCGGAGAGGACAGATACGCAGTATTTT.

The chain uses TRBV5-1 and TRBJ2-7; TRBD1 aligns across 7 bases. J lost 6 bases, V lost 4 bases, and 10 bases had no gene match. This CDR3 contains 14 residues. CDR1 SGHRS and CDR2 YFSETQ come from the germline V gene. Here the CDR3 DNA reads TGCGCCAGCAGCCCCGGGACAGATCCTTCCGAGCAGTACTTC. Protein product: CASSPGTDPSEQYF.

Only a few counts were recorded for this clone. This sequence joins TRBV27 and TRBJ1-1, with D unresolved. Germline V gene lookup returns CDR1 MNHEY and CDR2 SMNVEV (reference sequence). Deletions cut 0 bases from V and 1 base from J, with 12 bases between. The CDR3 has 16 amino acids. CDR3 coding DNA: TGTGCCAGCAGTTTATCAACCGCCCTAACGAACACTGAAGCTTTCTTT. Its translation: CASSLSTALTNTEAFF.

The V gene is TRBV6-1, the J gene TRBJ2-5, with D possibly TRBD1 on 5 matching bases. Germline lookup yields CDR1 MNHNS and CDR2 SASEGT. The CDR3 extends over 14 amino acids. The V and J ends lost 0 bases and 4 bases respectively, with 9 bases between them. The CDR3 sequence: CASSEAGLGETQYF. In DNA form, the CDR3 reads TGTGCCAGCAGTGAAGCGGGGCTCGGAGAGACCCAGTACTTC.

This clone appeared once. The gene calls are TRBV4-3 and TRBJ1-1; 9 bases agree with TRBD1. Germline CDR1 LGHNA, CDR2 YSLEER. There are 18 residues in the CDR3. V lost 1 base and J lost 0; bases outside the gene matches: 9. DNA of the CDR3: TGCGCCAGCAGCCAAGCCAGGTGGGACAGGGACATGAACACTGAAGCTTTCTTT. Its translation: CASSQARWDRDMNTEAFF.

This clone was seen only a few times. The genes are TRBV4-3 and TRBJ1-4; 10 positions match TRBD1. Unmatched junction bases numbered 3, after V lost 4 bases and J lost 4 bases. The CDR3 is made up of 15 amino acids. Germline CDR1 reads LGHNA; CDR2 reads YSLEER. The CDR3 spells CASSLGTGVNEKLFF. CDR3 nucleotides: TGCGCCAGCAGCCTTGGGACAGGGGTTAATGAAAAACTGTTTTTT.

In the case of this clone: Other DNA sequences from this sample encode an identical CDR3 as well. The V call is TRBV18, the J call TRBJ2-5, with D possibly being TRBD1 (6 bases). This CDR3 comprises 13 residues. Germline lookup yields CDR1 KGHSH and CDR2 LQKENI. Trimming shortened V by 3 bases and J by 2 bases, and 7 bases separated the two germline ends. DNA for the CDR3: TGTGCCAGCTCACCTCAGGGGCAAGAGACCCAGTACTTC. Translating it yields CASSPQGQETQYF.

V and J are TRBV9 and TRBJ1-5, with TRBD1 matching over 9 bases. V gave up 4 bases and J gave up 2 bases; unmatched junction bases: 4. Looked up from germline, CDR1 is SGDLS and CDR2 is YYNGEE. This CDR3 has 15 residues. The CDR3 region is CASSPRDRGNQPQHF. In nucleotides, the CDR3 is TGTGCCAGCAGCCCGCGGGACAGGGGCAATCAGCCCCAGCATTTT.

The rearrangement uses TRBV4-3 and TRBJ2-5; TRBD2 agrees at 8 bases. CDR1 and CDR2 from the germline V gene are LGHNA and YSLEER. J gave up 7 bases and V 2 bases, and 18 bases lay outside the gene matches. The CDR3 runs to 18 residues. The CDR3: CASSQQTRTSSSGGTQYF. The CDR3 nucleotides are TGCGCCAGCAGCCAACAAACACGGACTAGCAGTTCGGGGGGGACCCAGTACTTC.

A single count supports this clone. This sequence joins TRBV28 and TRBJ2-7; D may be TRBD1 (5 bases). Germline-derived CDR1 and CDR2 are MDHEN and SYDVKM. V shed 8 bases and J shed 0 bases, with 14 bases lying between them. The CDR3 has 14 amino acids. The CDR3: CASGPGFISYEQYF. CDR3 coding DNA: TGTGCCAGCGGCCCAGGGTTTATCTCCTACGAGCAGTACTTC. The full variable domain, completed using reference TRBV28 and TRBJ2-7, is DVKVTQSSRYLVKRTGEKVFLECVQDMDHENMFWYRQDPGLGLRLIYFSYDVKMKEKGDIPEGYSVSREKKERFSLILESASTNQTSMYLCASGPGFISYEQYFGPGTRLTVT.

The chain uses TRBV6-1 and TRBJ2-1, with 12 bases identical to TRBD2. V shed 1 base and J 3 bases; nucleotides not matched to a gene: 7. This CDR3 has 18 amino acids. Germline-derived CDR1 and CDR2 are MNHNS and SASEGT. The CDR3 DNA follows: TGTGCCAGCAGTGAAGAGGTCCTAGCGGGAGGGAACTACAATGAGCAGTTCTTC. Protein product: CASSEEVLAGGNYNEQFF.

This chain joins TRBV6-5 and TRBJ1-1; no firm D call. V lost 9 bases to trimming and J lost 2 bases, with 19 bases between them. CDR1 and CDR2 from the germline V gene are MNHEY and SVGAGI. The CDR3 is 15 amino acids. The CDR3 nucleotides are TGTGCCAGGGGTGCGGCCACCAAGCCCAACACTGAAGCTTTCTTT. Protein sequence: CARGAATKPNTEAFF.

Only a few counts were recorded for this clone. The chain employs TRBV30 and TRBJ1-2; 9 bases align to TRBD1. The CDR3 spans 14 residues. The germline CDR1 and CDR2 sequences are GTSNPN and SVGIG (reference sequence). V was pared by 2 bases and J by 4 bases, with 5 bases of the junction left unmatched. CDR3 in amino acids: CAWSPGTGTYGYTF. CDR3 nucleotide sequence: TGTGCCTGGAGTCCGGGGACAGGGACCTATGGCTACACCTTC.

This clone occurred a few times. The CDR3 region has the DNA TGTGCCAGCTCACCCTATCCGGACACCGGGGAGCTGTTTTTT. It encodes CASSPYPDTGELFF. The J gene is TRBJ2-2, the V gene TRBV18; no firm D call. Germline V gene lookup returns CDR1 KGHSH and CDR2 LQKENI. The CDR3 spans 14 residues. Trimming took off 3 bases at V and 3 bases at J, with 8 bases between the two ends.

V and J are TRBV14 and TRBJ2-7, with D perhaps matching TRBD1 (5 bases). CDR1 is SGHDN and CDR2 is FVKESK in the germline V gene. Trimming left V 2 bases short and J 5 bases short, with 13 bases between. The CDR3 consists of 14 residues. The CDR3 loop reads CASSQRPGINEQYF. Here the CDR3 DNA reads TGTGCCAGCAGCCAAAGGCCAGGGATCAACGAGCAGTACTTC.

The chain joins TRBV5-1 to TRBJ1-1, with D possibly being TRBD1 (5 bases). Trimming pared 0 bases from V and 1 base from J, leaving 10 bases between. Germline lookup yields CDR1 SGHRS and CDR2 YFSETQ. The CDR3 length is 15 residues. This chain's CDR3 is CASSLGDTGNTEAFF. The CDR3 nucleotides read TGCGCCAGCAGCTTGGGGGATACAGGGAACACTGAAGCTTTCTTT.

This clone was counted between two and nine times. V gene TRBV7-2 combines with J gene TRBJ2-3; D is ambiguous. With 5 bases removed from V and 3 bases from J, the gap between germline ends came to 12 bases. Germline assignment: CDR1 SGHTA and CDR2 FQGNSA. The CDR3 is 14 residues long. The CDR3: CASSPPECTDTQYF. CDR3 DNA: TGTGCCAGCAGCCCCCCCGAGTGTACAGATACGCAGTATTTT.

This sequence joins TRBV5-1 and TRBJ1-1; 11 bases agree with TRBD1. The CDR3 sequence is 14 residues long. Germline V gives CDR1 SGHRS, CDR2 YFSETQ. J lost 4 bases, V lost 4 bases, and 3 bases had no gene match. CDR3 sequence reads: CASSPGTGGTEAFF. The CDR3, as DNA: TGCGCCAGCAGCCCCGGGACAGGGGGCACTGAAGCTTTCTTT.

The rearrangement uses TRBV14 and TRBJ2-7, with D possibly being TRBD2 (5 bases). CDR1 and CDR2 (germline): SGHDN, FVKESK. The ends were cut back, 0 bases at V and 1 base at J, with 7 bases in the middle. This CDR3 comprises 14 residues. The DNA for the CDR3 is TGTGCCAGCAGCCAAGACCCGGGATCCTACGAGCAGTACTTC. Its protein product is CASSQDPGSYEQYF. Full variable domain (outside the CDR3, taken from reference TRBV14 and TRBJ2-7): EAGVTQFPSHSVIEKGQTVTLRCDPISGHDNLYWYRRVMGKEIKFLLHFVKESKQDESGMPNNRFLAERTGGTYSTLKVQPAELEDSGVYFCASSQDPGSYEQYFGPGTRLTVT.

The rearrangement joins TRBV11-3 to TRBJ2-7; TRBD2 matches at 7 bases. Losses at the gene ends were 6 bases for V and 6 bases for J; bases not matched to a gene: 5. From germline, CDR1 is SGHNT and CDR2 YENEEA. The CDR3 runs 12 residues. The CDR3 region is CASSGSGIEQYF. Written as DNA, the CDR3 is TGTGCCAGCAGTGGGAGCGGGATCGAGCAGTACTTC.

The chain recombines TRBV27 with TRBJ2-1; 8 nucleotides agree with TRBD2. The CDR3 is 16 amino acids. Germline V CDR1 and CDR2: MNHEY, SMNVEV (reference sequence). V dropped 0 bases and J dropped 2; count of bases not matched to a gene: 3. CDR3 protein: CASSLSRLAPYNEQFF. CDR3 in DNA: TGTGCCAGCAGTTTATCGAGACTAGCGCCCTACAATGAGCAGTTCTTC.

This sequence joins TRBV7-9 and TRBJ2-3, with D maybe TRBD2 (5 bases). Germline lookup yields CDR1 SEHNR and CDR2 FQNEAQ (reference sequence). The length of the CDR3 is 17 residues. V dropped 0 bases and J dropped 4 bases, with 17 bases sitting between them. CDR3 in amino acids: CASSLAPAALYPDTQYF. The CDR3 coding sequence is TGTGCCAGCAGCTTAGCCCCAGCGGCCCTTTACCCAGATACGCAGTATTTT.

The genes are TRBV4-3 and TRBJ2-7, with D maybe TRBD2 (5 bases). V was pared by 2 bases and J by 4 bases, with 12 bases between. The CDR3 has 14 amino acids. The germline CDR1 and CDR2 sequences are LGHNA and YSLEER. This chain's CDR3 is CASSQWASGYEQYF. The CDR3 DNA reads TGCGCCAGCAGCCAATGGGCCTCGGGGTACGAGCAGTACTTC.

This CDR3 reads CASSQDSGGRLASDTQYF. In DNA form, the CDR3 reads TGTGCCAGCAGCCAAGATTCTGGGGGGAGGTTAGCGTCAGATACGCAGTATTTT. The J gene is TRBJ2-3, the V gene TRBV14; perhaps TRBD2 as D (6 bases). CDR1 and CDR2 (germline): SGHDN, FVKESK. This CDR3 spans 18 amino acids. Trimming took 0 bases from V and 4 from J, leaving 20 bases between them. Variable domain in full (rest from reference TRBV14 and TRBJ2-3): EAGVTQFPSHSVIEKGQTVTLRCDPISGHDNLYWYRRVMGKEIKFLLHFVKESKQDESGMPNNRFLAERTGGTYSTLKVQPAELEDSGVYFCASSQDSGGRLASDTQYFGPGTRLTVL.

The V call is TRBV10-3, the J call TRBJ2-3; 11 nucleotides align to TRBD2. The germline V gene encodes CDR1 ENHRY and CDR2 SYGVKD. The CDR3 length is 16 residues. Trimming cost V 4 bases and J 4 bases; bases outside gene matches: 7. The CDR3 nucleotides read TGTGCCATCAGTGTGGATAGCGGGAGGGCTTCAGATACGCAGTATTTT. This gives the protein CAISVDSGRASDTQYF.

The CDR3: CASSQLRLAGPNEQFF. The CDR3 coding sequence is TGCGCCAGCAGCCAACTAAGACTAGCGGGTCCCAATGAGCAGTTCTTC. This chain connects TRBV4-3 to TRBJ2-1, with 10 nucleotides matching TRBD2. This CDR3 spans 16 amino acids. The ends lost 2 bases at V and 6 bases at J; junction bases unmatched: 7. Germline CDR1 reads LGHNA; CDR2 reads YSLEER.

On this clone itself: In the same sample, other DNA sequences code for this CDR3. The J gene is TRBJ2-1, the V gene TRBV27; D unclear. Germline values: CDR1 MNHEY, CDR2 SMNVEV (reference sequence). CDR3 size: 13 residues. V was cut by 6 bases and J by 0 bases, with 6 bases left in between. CDR3 bases: TGTGCCAGCAGCTTGTCCTCCTACAATGAGCAGTTCTTC. Amino acid sequence: CASSLSSYNEQFF.

This chain's CDR3 is CASTPPGGDTQYF. The CDR3 region has the DNA TGTGCCAGCACCCCCCCAGGGGGGGATACGCAGTATTTT. The J gene is TRBJ2-3, the V gene TRBV25-1, with a tentative D call TRBD1 (7 bases). From germline, CDR1 is MGHDK and CDR2 SYGVNS. The CDR3 loop spans 13 amino acids. The ends were cut back, 7 bases at V and 6 bases at J, with 14 bases in the middle.